These 7 T cell receptor beta chains originate from one sample sequenced in a study of cytomegalovirus exposure and HLA in healthy donors. 60 Vbeta and 13 Jbeta primers were used in PCR. Produced via immunoSEQ multiplex PCR; TCRdb's table is partial and in-frame only. The table records 120,000 to 150,000 clones, roughly a tenth of them present only once. The sequencing input was PBMCs. All receptors come from a male donor in good health and CMV-seronegative.

The V and J genes are TRBV13 and TRBJ2-3; 11 bases are a match to TRBD2. Germline loops: CDR1 PRHDT, CDR2 FYEKMQ (reference sequence). With 0 bases clipped from V and 0 bases from J, the junction kept 5 bases outside the gene matches. The CDR3 covers 18 residues. The CDR3 nucleotides read TGTGCCAGCAGCTTAGGTAGCGGGGGGGCTTCAAGCACAGATACGCAGTATTTT. Its translation is CASSLGSGGASSTDTQYF.

The V gene is TRBV27, the J gene TRBJ1-1; TRBD1 agrees at 10 bases. The CDR3 extends over 16 amino acids. Germline assignment: CDR1 MNHEY and CDR2 SMNVEV (reference sequence). The trim removed 7 bases at V and 4 bases at J, leaving 12 bases unmatched. In nucleotides, the CDR3 is TGTGCCAGCAAATTTTACGGGACAGGGGCCGGCACTGAAGCTTTCTTT. It is translated as CASKFYGTGAGTEAFF.

The J gene is TRBJ2-2, the V gene TRBV13; no clear D. The CDR3 totals 14 residues. Trimming pared 8 bases from V and 0 bases from J, leaving 10 bases between. Germline-derived CDR1 and CDR2 are PRHDT and FYEKMQ (reference sequence). CDR3 protein: CASAFYSNTGELFF. The CDR3 DNA reads as TGTGCCAGCGCATTTTACTCGAACACCGGGGAGCTGTTTTTT.

The J gene is TRBJ1-1, the V gene TRBV5-1, with D unclear. Germline CDR1 SGHRS, CDR2 YFSETQ. The CDR3 extends over 14 amino acids. Trimming stripped 0 bases from V and 2 bases from J, with 8 bases between. The chain's CDR3 is CASSLGSSNTEAFF. The CDR3 nucleotides read TGCGCCAGCAGCTTGGGAAGTAGCAACACTGAAGCTTTCTTT.

This chain links TRBV4-1 with TRBJ2-2, with D maybe TRBD1 (6 bases). Germline loops: CDR1 MGHRA, CDR2 YSYEKL. Trimming removed 3 bases from V and 7 bases from J, with 18 bases in between. The CDR3 loop spans 16 amino acids. The CDR3 DNA sequence: TGCGCCAGCAGCCAGATGGGCTCCGGGACATACGGGGAGCTGTTTTTT. Encoded protein: CASSQMGSGTYGELFF.

CDR3 protein: CASSISLGGSGEKLFF. The CDR3 DNA reads as TGTGCCAGTAGTATATCCCTAGGGGGCTCGGGAGAAAAACTGTTTTTT. The chain couples TRBV19 to TRBJ1-4; TRBD1 agrees at 7 bases. Germline trimming cut 2 bases from V and 8 bases from J; bases unmatched to any gene: 11. Germline V CDR1 and CDR2: LNHDA, SQIVND (reference sequence). This CDR3 comprises 16 residues.

This clone has just a few counts. The chain links TRBV5-1 to TRBJ2-1; possibly TRBD2 for D (6 bases). Germline V lookup: CDR1 SGHRS, CDR2 YFSETQ. The CDR3 extends over 12 amino acids. With 2 bases removed from V and 7 bases from J, the gap between germline ends came to 7 bases. CDR3 region: CASSFSGNEQFF. The CDR3, as DNA: TGCGCCAGCAGCTTTAGCGGTAATGAGCAGTTCTTC. The full variable domain, rest sourced from reference TRBV5-1 and TRBJ2-1, is KAGVTQTPRYLIKTRGQQVTLSCSPISGHRSVSWYQQTPGQGLQFLFEYFSETQRNKGNFPGRFSGRQFSNSRSEMNVSTLELGDSALYLCASSFSGNEQFFGPGTRLTVL.